This TCR beta chain was profiled in a study of T-cell reconstitution after alpha-beta-depleted transplantation in children (dated by TCRdb to the mid-2010s). About the investigation overall: T-cell immune reconstitution after TCRalphabeta/CD19-depleted allogeneic hematopoietic cell transplantation in children was quantitatively tracked in the study by means of TCR repertoire profiling.

The sample holds a few counts of this clonotype. The antigen it binds to is not known. The sample holds no much larger clone one base away, and base qualities are not on file. Overall study results and their limits: The apparently early recovery of alphabetaT-cell counts about two months after transplant reportedly depended on only several hundred rapidly expanded clones that came from non-depleted graft cells. The frequencies of hyperexpanded clones fell over the following months, and after one year, T-cell counts and TCRbeta diversity were mostly attributed to newly produced T cells. In some patients, the high TCRbeta diversity seen at day 60 was put down to recipient T cells and intrathymic progenitors that had survived conditioning.

Sample treatment or condition, as interpreted from the label and publication: allogeneic hematopoietic cell transplantation with graft depleted of TCRalphabeta T cells and CD19 B cells. TCRalphabeta/CD19-depleted allogeneic hematopoietic cell grafts were given to the transplant recipients, all of whom were children. Receptor amplification or capture employed PCR. The instrument was an Illumina HiSeq 2500. To normalize quantification of the TCRbeta repertoire, the TCR libraries were built with molecular barcoding that relied on unique molecular identifiers. TCRdb ran its own pipeline on the public reads, namely fastp trimming at Q25 and MiXCR clone calling, and kept in-frame beta chains. Each entry is one CDR3 protein sequence, shown with its most common DNA and genes. The sample yields around 140,000 distinct CDR3 sequences; 8% to 10% were counted once. The ten largest account for 15% to 20% of the sample.

This TCR derives from a female patient aged 2 to 10 who had a stem cell transplant for congenital amegakaryocytic thrombocytopenia, so the T cells may come from the graft donor. Specimen: PBMCs, mostly from graft donor cells, collected 180 days after TCRalphabeta/CD19-depleted stem cell transplant.

CDR3 loop: CASSAGGRRWSPLHF. The DNA sequence reads TGTGCCAGCAGCGCCGGAGGGCGCCGTTGGTCACCCCTCCACTTT. This sequence uses TRBV5-4 and TRBJ1-6; no D gene can be assigned with confidence. CDR1 SGHNT and CDR2 YYREEE are derived from the germline V gene (reference sequence). Deletion took 4 bases off V and 10 bases off J, with a span of 18 bases between the germline ends. The CDR3 runs 15 residues from the cysteine to the phenylalanine. Only CDR3 DNA remains: 45 bases, in frame from the first base.